This TCR beta chain was captured in a study of T cell responses to AZD1222 COVID-19 vaccine. Whole-study results and caveats: Spike regions recognized by vaccine-associated CD4 TCRs spanned the protein, led by 160-218 and 743-854. The donor cohort was predominantly white British with a female majority, and clonal diversity may have been underestimated.

Produced via immunoSEQ multiplex PCR; TCRdb's table is partial and in-frame only. The sample has some 50,000 clones; around 80% are singletons. V was clipped by 1 base and J by 5 bases, with 11 bases between them. This CDR3 region has 14 residues. The germline V gene encodes CDR1 MNHNS and CDR2 SASEGT. Regarding this clone: Its antigen is still unknown.

The chain carries TRBV6-1 and TRBJ1-2; the D is unclear. Here the sequenced sample was peripheral blood, taken on day 0 of MenACWY control vaccination. This TCR derives from an adult in good health. CDR3 region: CASSEVWDGYGYTF. Written as DNA, the CDR3 is TGTGCCAGCAGTGAAGTATGGGATGGATATGGCTACACCTTC.